This T cell receptor beta chain was recovered during a study of blood T cells in healthy people across ages. Together with a sample-barcoded 5' primer, a J-beta primer mix was included in a second PCR lasting roughly 6 to 12 cycles. TCRdb re-called the 5' RACE reads with MiXCR, one entry per CDR3 protein. The sample has some 890,000 distinct CDR3 sequences, just under 30% seen once. In this sample, this clonotype turned up a few times. Its antigen is not identified. J was trimmed by 4 bases and V by 7 bases; bases with no gene match: 9. CDR3 length: 14 residues. CDR1 is DFQATT, CDR2 SNEGSKA, per germline (reference sequence). No fewer than 6 micrograms of total RNA were isolated from every sample. Study-level results: Shifts in expanded clonotypes may have been confounded by donor CMV status, which was unknown.

These records were also assigned to another study, of T cells of mothers and their children. That study reports: Every microgram of extracted RNA entered cDNA synthesis, around 1.6 ug per 15 ul. In each mother, TCR beta CDR3 reads exceeded 10 million; in each child, they numbered approximately 3 million.

The TCR was taken from a woman between 35 and 50 years old in good health. Sequencing used blood. V is TRBV20-1 and J is TRBJ1-5; 8 positions match TRBD1. The CDR3 DNA is TGCAGTGGAACTCGAGGACAGGGAAATCAGCCCCAGCATTTT. Residues: CSGTRGQGNQPQHF.